Described below is a single TCR beta chain sequence and its context. Antigen specificity is unknown. This specimen belongs to a study of T and B cells in COVID-19 patients. Study-level points and caveats: There were around 2,300 TCR clusters exclusive to the recovered cohort, 31 with low generation probability. Sorted SARS-CoV-2-responsive or tetramer+ T cells and CD4+, regulatory and CD8+ subsets were not yet sequenced.

BIOMED2 TRB-A/B primer pools were used in multiplex TRB PCR. TCRdb re-derived calls from the multiplex PCR reads in MiXCR, one entry per CDR3 protein. In the table there are thousands of distinct CDR3 sequences, 28% of which are singletons. Each TRB amplification used about 250-550 ng of genomic DNA from blood. Germline-derived CDR1 and CDR2 are GTSNPN and SVGIG (reference sequence). J lost 0 bases, V lost 5 bases, and 2 bases had no gene match. The CDR3 covers 13 residues. Sequenced input: blood. The receptor's source is a human donor who had recovered from COVID-19. This chain joins TRBV30 and TRBJ2-5, with 8 bases lining up with TRBD1. Here the CDR3 reads CAWGQGNQETQYF. CDR3 bases: TGTGCCTGGGGACAGGGCAACCAAGAGACCCAGTACTTC.